The 27 T cell receptor beta chains presented below share a single source sample, sequenced in a study of OX40 agonist ivuxolimab in advanced cancers. The table came from immunoSEQ multiplex PCR; TCRdb's copy has only in-frame clones and leaves some out. The sample has tens of thousands of clones, over 85% seen once. The sample in question was CD4+ or CD8+ T cells sorted from blood, obtained in a trial of the OX40 agonist ivuxolimab. The receptors originated from an adult with an advanced solid tumor such as melanoma, head and neck, liver or kidney cancer.

Here the CDR3 DNA reads TGTGCCAGCAGCCGGGAGGAATGGGGCGAGCAGTACTTC. Its translation is CASSREEWGEQYF. The chain joins TRBV27 to TRBJ2-7; 7 bases align to TRBD2. The germline V gene encodes CDR1 MNHEY and CDR2 SMNVEV (reference sequence). The V and J ends lost 6 bases and 6 bases, in that order; junction bases with no gene match: 8. The CDR3 spans 13 residues.

This clone was picked up a small number of times. The chain joins TRBV6-1 to TRBJ1-5; D unclear. Germline values: CDR1 MNHNS, CDR2 SASEGT. With 8 bases removed from V and 2 bases from J, the gap between germline ends came to 16 bases. The CDR3 is 15 amino acids. The CDR3 nucleotides are TGTGCCAGCGACCCAGTGCTAAGGGGCAATCAGCCCCAGCATTTT. Its translation: CASDPVLRGNQPQHF.

V is TRBV29-1 and J is TRBJ1-2; 11 bases fit TRBD1. CDR3 length: 13 amino acids. CDR1 is SQVTM, CDR2 ANQGSEA, per germline. J gave up 1 base and V 6 bases, and 1 base lay outside the gene matches. The CDR3 spells CSVGTGGNYGYTF. DNA for the CDR3: TGCAGCGTGGGGACAGGGGGTAACTATGGCTACACCTTC.

The V call is TRBV4-1, the J call TRBJ1-6; D possibly corresponds to TRBD1 (5 bases). The CDR3 sequence is 15 residues long. Trimming shortened V by 0 bases and J by 4 bases, and 7 bases separated the two germline ends. Germline assignment: CDR1 MGHRA and CDR2 YSYEKL. CDR3 in DNA: TGCGCCAGCAGCCAAGAGAGGGGATATAATTCACCCCTCCACTTT. It translates to CASSQERGYNSPLHF.

This chain uses TRBV10-3 with TRBJ1-6; TRBD1 aligns across 9 bases. CDR1 is ENHRY, CDR2 SYGVKD, per germline. The CDR3 sequence is 17 residues long. Trimming cost V 6 bases and J 6 bases; bases outside gene matches: 12. CDR3 residues: CAIRDPTGGFVNSPLHF. The CDR3 region has the DNA TGTGCCATCAGGGATCCGACAGGGGGGTTTGTTAATTCACCCCTCCACTTT.

The genes are TRBV6-1 and TRBJ2-5, with TRBD1 matching over 8 bases. There are 14 residues in the CDR3. Trimming took 4 bases from V and 5 from J; bases not matched to a gene: 6. In germline, CDR1 is MNHNS, CDR2 SASEGT. The CDR3 sequence is CASSVSGGWETQYF. The CDR3 bases are TGTGCCAGCAGTGTATCAGGGGGCTGGGAGACCCAGTACTTC.

The rearrangement joins TRBV11-2 to TRBJ2-2; no reliable D call. This CDR3 contains 13 residues. Per the germline V gene, CDR1 is SGHAT and CDR2 is FQNNGV. Trimming removed 5 bases at V and 8 bases at J, with 12 bases between. The CDR3 sequence is CASSVFPSGELFF. The CDR3 DNA reads TGTGCCAGCAGCGTATTCCCTTCGGGGGAGCTGTTTTTT.

This chain links TRBV18 with TRBJ2-5; D may be TRBD1 (6 bases). CDR1 is KGHSH, CDR2 LQKENI, per germline. The germline V and J ends were trimmed by 3 bases and 2 bases, with 13 bases remaining between them. This CDR3 spans 15 amino acids. The CDR3 region is CASSPYRAPQETQYF. CDR3 DNA: TGTGCCAGCTCACCGTACAGGGCCCCACAAGAGACCCAGTACTTC. The whole variable domain, filled in from reference TRBV18 and TRBJ2-5, reads NAGVMQNPRHLVRRRGQEARLRCSPMKGHSHVYWYRQLPEEGLKFMVYLQKENIIDESGMPKERFSAEFPKEGPSILRIQQVVRGDSAAYFCASSPYRAPQETQYFGPGTRLLVL.

The chain carries TRBV10-2 and TRBJ2-3; no reliable D call. Germline assignment: CDR1 WSHSY and CDR2 SAAADI. The V end was cut by 2 bases, the J end by 7 bases, with 10 bases between. This CDR3 contains 13 residues. The chain's CDR3 is CASSEGRVNTQYF. The DNA of the CDR3 is TGCGCCAGCAGTGAGGGAAGGGTGAATACGCAGTATTTT.

The chain couples TRBV5-1 to TRBJ2-5, with a possible D match to TRBD1 (6 bases). There are 15 residues in the CDR3. CDR1 SGHRS and CDR2 YFSETQ come from the germline V gene. V was shortened by 0 bases and J by 0 bases, with 9 bases between the two germline ends. The CDR3 DNA sequence: TGCGCCAGCAGCTTGGGGCAGGGGTACCAAGAGACCCAGTACTTC. Protein: CASSLGQGYQETQYF.

The chain links TRBV5-1 to TRBJ1-2; D unclear. Looked up from germline, CDR1 is SGHRS and CDR2 is YFSETQ. V dropped 1 base and J dropped 2 bases, with 9 bases sitting between them. The CDR3 covers 14 residues. CDR3 in DNA: TGCGCCAGCAGCTTGACAGAATTAAACTATGGCTACACCTTC. Translation gives CASSLTELNYGYTF.

This clone has a handful of counts. The CDR3 loop reads CASSLDLLAMDEQYF. The CDR3 nucleotides are TGTGCCAGCAGCTTAGACTTACTAGCGATGGACGAGCAGTACTTC. The rearrangement joins TRBV7-2 to TRBJ2-7; TRBD2 agrees at 7 bases. V was clipped by 1 base and J by 5 bases; unmatched bases: 8. The CDR3 covers 15 residues. Germline V lookup: CDR1 SGHTA, CDR2 FQGNSA.

The chain combines TRBV27 with TRBJ2-3, with 12 bases aligning to TRBD2. CDR1 MNHEY and CDR2 SMNVEV come from the germline V gene (reference sequence). Trimming cost V 2 bases and J 5 bases; bases outside gene matches: 11. The length of the CDR3 is 18 residues. The chain's CDR3 is CASSLGPGLAGMRDTQYF. CDR3 nucleotide sequence: TGTGCCAGCAGTTTAGGGCCCGGACTAGCGGGAATGAGAGATACGCAGTATTTT.

The J gene is TRBJ1-6, the V gene TRBV18; 7 bases match TRBD1. Losses at the gene ends were 4 bases for V and 0 bases for J; bases not matched to a gene: 6. The germline V gene encodes CDR1 KGHSH and CDR2 LQKENI. This CDR3 contains 17 residues. CDR3 loop: CASSRQGSSSYNSPLHF. The CDR3 nucleotides are TGTGCCAGCTCACGACAGGGCTCCAGCTCCTATAATTCACCCCTCCACTTT.

The V call is TRBV7-9, the J call TRBJ2-3; D is undetermined. This CDR3 is 12 amino acids long. The V end lost 5 bases, the J end lost 3 bases, and 6 bases lay between the germline ends. Germline V lookup: CDR1 SEHNR, CDR2 FQNEAQ (reference sequence). The CDR3 region has the DNA TGTGCCAGCAGCCTGCCGACAGATACGCAGTATTTT. This codes for CASSLPTDTQYF.

V and J are TRBV19 and TRBJ2-5; tentative D call: TRBD1 (6 bases). Germline V gives CDR1 LNHDA, CDR2 SQIVND (reference sequence). V lost 8 bases and J lost 4, with 14 bases in between. The CDR3 is 13 amino acids. CDR3 residues: CASSQGSTETQYF. In nucleotides, the CDR3 is TGTGCCAGTTCACAGGGTTCCACAGAGACCCAGTACTTC. Full variable domain (rest looked up from reference TRBV19 and TRBJ2-5): DGGITQSPKYLFRKEGQNVTLSCEQNLNHDAMYWYRQDPGQGLRLIYYSQIVNDFQKGDIAEGYSVSREKKESFPLTVTSAQKNPTAFYLCASSQGSTETQYFGPGTRLLVL.

This clone appeared a few times. The rearrangement uses TRBV11-3 and TRBJ2-7; D uncertain. V was shortened by 5 bases and J by 1 base, with 6 bases between the two germline ends. The CDR3 totals 12 residues. The germline V gene has CDR1 SGHNT and CDR2 YENEEA. The CDR3, as DNA: TGTGCCAGCAGCGGACGGTCCTACGAGCAGTACTTC. It is translated as CASSGRSYEQYF.

V gene TRBV5-1 combines with J gene TRBJ1-6; 8 nucleotides agree with TRBD1. J gave up 5 bases and V 0 bases, and 1 base lay outside the gene matches. This CDR3 contains 15 residues. Germline CDR1 SGHRS, CDR2 YFSETQ. The CDR3, as DNA: TGCGCCAGCAGCTTGGGACAGGGGAATAATTCACCCCTCCACTTT. It encodes CASSLGQGNNSPLHF.

The chain couples TRBV5-1 to TRBJ2-2; D unresolved. The CDR3 has 13 residues. Germline V gene sequence: CDR1 SGHRS, CDR2 YFSETQ. V was cut by 2 bases and J by 6 bases, with 8 bases left in between. The CDR3 DNA reads TGCGCCAGCAGCTTTGAAGGGCCCGGGGAGCTGTTTTTT. As protein: CASSFEGPGELFF. Variable domain in full (rest from reference TRBV5-1 and TRBJ2-2): KAGVTQTPRYLIKTRGQQVTLSCSPISGHRSVSWYQQTPGQGLQFLFEYFSETQRNKGNFPGRFSGRQFSNSRSEMNVSTLELGDSALYLCASSFEGPGELFFGEGSRLTVL.

The chain joins TRBV11-2 to TRBJ2-3, with D perhaps TRBD2 (6 bases). Trimming took off 5 bases at V and 2 bases at J, with 11 bases between the two ends. CDR1 SGHAT and CDR2 FQNNGV come from the germline V gene. The CDR3 has 14 amino acids. The CDR3 sequence is CASSTGVHTDTQYF. CDR3 DNA: TGTGCCAGCAGCACGGGAGTTCACACAGATACGCAGTATTTT.

V is TRBV5-1 and J is TRBJ2-3; D is uncertain. CDR1 and CDR2 from the germline V gene are SGHRS and YFSETQ. V lost 0 bases and J 6 bases, leaving 5 bases between the germline ends. This CDR3 is built from 12 residues. Written as DNA, the CDR3 is TGCGCCAGCAGCTTGGCCGGCGATACGCAGTATTTT. It encodes CASSLAGDTQYF.

The rearrangement uses TRBV28 and TRBJ2-7; 13 bases are shared with TRBD2. The germline gives CDR1 MDHEN, CDR2 SYDVKM. The length of the CDR3 is 16 residues. Germline trimming cut 4 bases from V and 7 bases from J; bases unmatched to any gene: 10. CDR3 sequence (DNA): TGTGCCAGCAGTTCCTTTGGGACTAGCGGGGTCCGAGAGCAGTACTTC. This sequence encodes CASSSFGTSGVREQYF.

The chain joins TRBV11-2 to TRBJ2-2; a weak D match, TRBD1 (6 bases). The germline V gene has CDR1 SGHAT and CDR2 FQNNGV. Trimming left V 4 bases short and J 1 base short, with 10 bases between. The CDR3 is 15 residues long. The CDR3 bases are TGTGCCAGCAGCTATAAGGGACAGAACACCGGGGAGCTGTTTTTT. This gives the protein CASSYKGQNTGELFF.

A note on this clone: Other DNA sequences in this specimen translate into the identical CDR3. The J gene is TRBJ2-7, the V gene TRBV2; D unresolved. Germline lookup yields CDR1 SNHLY and CDR2 FYNNEI. The CDR3 has 14 amino acids. V lost 7 bases and J lost 2, with 15 bases in between. This chain's CDR3 is CASTRRSLTYEQYF. The DNA for the CDR3 is TGTGCCAGCACCCGTCGGTCCTTGACCTACGAGCAGTACTTC.

V and J are TRBV6-6 and TRBJ1-4; D possibly corresponds to TRBD1 (5 bases). The CDR3 spans 14 residues. Germline V gene data show CDR1 as MNHNY and CDR2 as SVGAGI (reference sequence). Trimming shortened V by 6 bases and J by 5 bases, and 13 bases separated the two germline ends. CDR3 sequence (DNA): TGTGCCAGCAGGTTAGGGACGACAAATGAAAAACTGTTTTTT. The encoded protein is CASRLGTTNEKLFF.

The chain is built from TRBV6-5 and TRBJ2-2, with D uncertain. V was pared by 1 base and J by 1 base, with 4 bases between. Germline values: CDR1 MNHEY, CDR2 SVGAGI. This CDR3 comprises 14 residues. CDR3 nucleotides: TGTGCCAGCAGTTACTTCGAGAACACCGGGGAGCTGTTTTTT. Its protein is CASSYFENTGELFF.

The rearrangement links TRBV5-1 to TRBJ2-5, with D hard to call. Deletions cut 4 bases from V and 4 bases from J, with 17 bases between. Germline values: CDR1 SGHRS, CDR2 YFSETQ. The length of the CDR3 is 15 residues. CDR3 in DNA: TGCGCCAGCAGCGATCGGAGATCCCCGAGAGAGACCCAGTACTTC. Its translation is CASSDRRSPRETQYF.